One and the same sample provided the 4 T cell receptor beta chains below, sequenced in a study of regulatory T cells in long-lasting Graves disease. For TCR beta, libraries came from iRepertoire HTBI primers and Arm-PCR of CDR3 regions. TCRdb ran MiXCR on the multiplex PCR reads and lists one entry per CDR3 protein. The profile covers a few hundred thousand distinct CDR3 sequences, with approximately 20% appearing a single time and 13% to 15% taken by the ten largest. Described time point: newly diagnosed GD, antithyroid drugs for less than 3 months. Isolated PBMC RNA provided the starting material for the TCR library. This same sample was also part of a study on T cells in Graves' hyperthyroidism and ophthalmopathy.

Material: peripheral blood mononuclear cells (PBMCs), obtained at new diagnosis, from a patient treated with antithyroid drugs. These receptors were taken from a woman aged 25 to 39 with Graves disease.

This clonotype appeared many times. The CDR3 is CASSPDTGVVEQYF. The DNA for the CDR3 is TGTGCCAGCTCACCAGATACTGGAGTGGTCGAGCAGTACTTC. This chain links TRBV18 with TRBJ2-7; D gene ambiguous. Germline CDR1 is KGHSH and CDR2 is LQKENI. There are 14 residues in the CDR3. The V end was cut by 2 bases, the J end by 6 bases, with 14 bases between.

The table lists this clonotype with many counts. The gene calls are TRBV5-1 and TRBJ2-3; D is unresolved. CDR3 size: 11 residues. Germline assignment: CDR1 SGHRS and CDR2 YFSETQ. The V end was cut by 5 bases, the J end by 2 bases, with 3 bases between. The CDR3 coding sequence is TGCGCCAGCAGGTTCACAGATACGCAGTATTTT. Amino acids: CASRFTDTQYF.

Points on this clonotype: This is likely an artifact of a read error, given a far larger clone one base away. The chain joins TRBV7-9 to TRBJ2-7; D might be TRBD1 (6 bases). This CDR3 contains 14 residues. Germline CDR1 is SEHNR and CDR2 is FQNEAQ (reference sequence). The CDR3 reads CANSLARGRYEQYF. The CDR3 nucleotides are TGTGCCAACAGCTTAGCCAGGGGCCGCTACGAGCAGTACTTC.

This clonotype has ten or more counts. The gene calls are TRBV5-1 and TRBJ2-2; D may correspond to TRBD1 or TRBD2 (5 bases each). V was trimmed by 5 bases and J by 2 bases, leaving 13 bases between them. The CDR3 is made up of 15 amino acids. Looked up from germline, CDR1 is SGHRS and CDR2 is YFSETQ. CDR3 amino acids: CASRSGQGNTGELFF. The CDR3 bases are TGCGCCAGCAGGTCGGGGCAGGGAAACACCGGGGAGCTGTTTTTT. The full variable domain, its missing parts supplied by reference TRBV5-1 and TRBJ2-2, is KAGVTQTPRYLIKTRGQQVTLSCSPISGHRSVSWYQQTPGQGLQFLFEYFSETQRNKGNFPGRFSGRQFSNSRSEMNVSTLELGDSALYLCASRSGQGNTGELFFGEGSRLTVL.